The table lists the clone carrying this TCR beta chain with a few counts. Its specificity is not known. Unique molecular identifiers were used to barcode this TCRbeta library. TCRdb reprocessed the PCR reads with MiXCR, giving one entry per CDR3 protein. The repertoire has 250,000 to 300,000 distinct CDR3 sequences, 6% to 10% of them found once; the top ten carry around 9.8%. This sample was included in a study of T-cell reconstitution after alpha-beta-depleted transplantation in children. Whole-study findings and limits: When one year had passed after transplant, most T-cell counts and diversity came from newly produced T cells. By about two months after transplant, alpha-beta T cells reportedly arose from several hundred graft clones that had expanded. It was surviving recipient T cells and thymic progenitors that gave some patients high TCRbeta diversity at day 60.

The germline V gene has CDR1 KGHDR and CDR2 SFDVKD. Trimming took 5 bases from V and 4 from J, leaving 27 bases between them. The CDR3 totals 19 residues. This receptor was taken from a female patient aged 2 to 10 who had a stem cell transplant for Fanconi anemia, so the T cells may come from the graft donor. This rearrangement joins TRBV24-1 to TRBJ2-3; D might be TRBD2 (6 bases). The source was peripheral blood, collected 360 days after TCRalphabeta/CD19-depleted stem cell transplant. CDR3 protein: CATSVSLGGDPKGADTQYF. The CDR3 coding sequence is TGTGCCACCAGTGTCTCCCTCGGCGGGGACCCCAAAGGCGCAGATACGCAGTATTTT.